These T cell receptor beta chains were read from a single sample in a study of T-cell memory formation after mild COVID-19. TCRdb analysed the 5' RACE reads with MiXCR anew, one entry per CDR3 protein. Of fewer than 450,000 distinct CDR3 sequences listed, less than 25% were seen once; the top ten hold about 10%. The source material was PBMCs or a T cell subset sorted from them (not recorded which). These receptors all stem from an adult woman who had mild COVID-19 (a few samples of this study predate the infection). Cell type and time point are not known. CDR3s include the opening cysteine and the closing phenylalanine or tryptophan. D genes are given only for firm matches. Only part of the rows carry a size: once, few, many, or a class if the clone is expanded.

TRBV6-5	TRBJ1-4	NA	NA	TGTGCCAGCAGTGCATCACCGGGACATGAAAAACTGTTTTTT	CASSASPGHEKLFF
TRBV7-6	TRBJ2-3	NA	NA	TGTGCCAGCAGCTTTAGGTCGACTTCAGGGGATACGCAGTATTTT	CASSFRSTSGDTQYF
TRBV9	TRBJ2-7	once	TRBD2	TGTGCCAGCAGCGCATCGGGACTAACTTCCTACGAGCAGTACTTC	CASSASGLTSYEQYF
TRBV7-9	TRBJ2-7	few	NA	TGTGCCAGCAGTCACACCCCTGGGGACGGGCCCTCCTACGAGCAGTACTTC	CASSHTPGDGPSYEQYF
TRBV3-1	TRBJ1-2	NA	NA	TGTGCCAGCACCCCAACCGGCTTACACAGGATTAACTATGGCTACACCTTC	CASTPTGLHRINYGYTF
TRBV7-2	TRBJ2-1	NA	NA	TGTGCCAGCAGCTTAGTTTGGAGAACCTACAATGAGCAGTTCTTC	CASSLVWRTYNEQFF
TRBV12-3/TRBV12-4	TRBJ2-1	NA	NA	TGTGCCAGCAGCCCCGGGAATCCCTCCTACAATGAGCAGTTCTTC	CASSPGNPSYNEQFF
TRBV18	TRBJ2-2	few	TRBD1	TGTGCCAGCTCACCCCCGGGACAGGGAAACACCGGGGAGCTGTTTTTT	CASSPPGQGNTGELFF
TRBV6-2/TRBV6-3	TRBJ2-1	NA	NA	TGTGCCTCCTCCCTGATCTCGCCCTACAATGAGCAGTTCTTC	CASSLISPYNEQFF
TRBV11-2	TRBJ1-6	once	NA	TGTGCCAGCAGCTTAGGGTTTCAGGGACTCCACTTT	CASSLGFQGLHF
TRBV3-1	TRBJ1-2	NA	NA	TGTGCCAGCAGCCAATTTCTCCAGGAGAATGGCTACACCTTC	CASSQFLQENGYTF
TRBV7-8	TRBJ1-2	many	NA	TGTGCCAGCAGCTTAGGGCAGGGAGCTAACTATGGCTACACCTTC	CASSLGQGANYGYTF
TRBV5-6	TRBJ2-7	NA	TRBD1	TGTGCCAGCAGCCCGAAAGGGGACAGGGGATCCTACGAGCAGTACTTC	CASSPKGDRGSYEQYF
TRBV15	TRBJ2-4	NA	NA	TGTGCCACCAGCAGAGACCCGGGGACAGCCAAAAACATTCAGTACTTC	CATSRDPGTAKNIQYF
TRBV12-3/TRBV12-4	TRBJ1-4	NA	TRBD1	TGTGCCAGCAGACCGGGACAGGGGATCCTTAATGAAAAACTGTTTTTT	CASRPGQGILNEKLFF
TRBV12-3/TRBV12-4	TRBJ1-3	few	TRBD1	TGTGCCAGTAGGACAGGGCACTCTGGAAACACCATATATTTT	CASRTGHSGNTIYF
TRBV7-8	TRBJ1-5	few	NA	TGTGCCAGCAGCGGGGGGCAAGTGAATAGCAATCAGCCCCAGCATTTT	CASSGGQVNSNQPQHF